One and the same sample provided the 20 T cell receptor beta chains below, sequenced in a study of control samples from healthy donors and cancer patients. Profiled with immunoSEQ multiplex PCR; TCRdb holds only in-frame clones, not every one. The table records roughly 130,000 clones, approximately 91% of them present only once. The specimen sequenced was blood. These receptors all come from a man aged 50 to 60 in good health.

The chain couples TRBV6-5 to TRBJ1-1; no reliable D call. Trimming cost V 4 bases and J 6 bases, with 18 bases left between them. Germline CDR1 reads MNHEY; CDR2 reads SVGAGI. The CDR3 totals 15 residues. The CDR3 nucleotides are TGTGCCAGCAGTTCCAACCGCGAAACAGTAGCTGAAGCTTTCTTT. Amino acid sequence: CASSSNRETVAEAFF.

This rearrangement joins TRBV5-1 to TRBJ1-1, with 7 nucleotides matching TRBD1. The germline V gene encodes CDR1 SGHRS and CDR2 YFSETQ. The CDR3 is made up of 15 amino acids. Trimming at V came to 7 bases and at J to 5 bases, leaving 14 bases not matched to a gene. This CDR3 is CASGGQVPSVTEAFF. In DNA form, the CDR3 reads TGCGCCAGCGGCGGACAGGTCCCCTCTGTGACTGAAGCTTTCTTT.

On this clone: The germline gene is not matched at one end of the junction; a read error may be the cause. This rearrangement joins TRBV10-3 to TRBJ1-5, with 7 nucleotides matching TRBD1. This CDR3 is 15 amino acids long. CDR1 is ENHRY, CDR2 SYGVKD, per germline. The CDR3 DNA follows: TGTGCCATCAGTCAGTCCGGGACAGGCAATCAGCCCCAGCATTTT. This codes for CAISQSGTGNQPQHF.

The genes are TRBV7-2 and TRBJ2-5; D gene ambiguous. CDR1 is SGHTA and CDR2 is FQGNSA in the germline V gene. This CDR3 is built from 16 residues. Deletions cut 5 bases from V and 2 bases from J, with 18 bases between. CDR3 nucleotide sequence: TGTGCCAGCAGCAAGGGTGTTTCGGGTTGGCAAGAGACCCAGTACTTC. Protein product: CASSKGVSGWQETQYF.

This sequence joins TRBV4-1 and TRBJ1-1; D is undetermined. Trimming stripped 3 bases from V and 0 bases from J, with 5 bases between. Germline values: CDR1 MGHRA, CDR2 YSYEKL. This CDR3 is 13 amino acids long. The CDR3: CASSQGMNTEAFF. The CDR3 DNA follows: TGCGCCAGCAGCCAGGGTATGAACACTGAAGCTTTCTTT.

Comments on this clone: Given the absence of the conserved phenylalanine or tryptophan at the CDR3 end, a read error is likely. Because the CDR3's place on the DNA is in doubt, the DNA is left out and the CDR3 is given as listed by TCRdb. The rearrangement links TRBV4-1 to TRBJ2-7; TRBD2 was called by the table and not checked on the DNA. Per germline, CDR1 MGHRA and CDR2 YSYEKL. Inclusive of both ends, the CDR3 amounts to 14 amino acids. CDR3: CASSQDILLAGFQI.

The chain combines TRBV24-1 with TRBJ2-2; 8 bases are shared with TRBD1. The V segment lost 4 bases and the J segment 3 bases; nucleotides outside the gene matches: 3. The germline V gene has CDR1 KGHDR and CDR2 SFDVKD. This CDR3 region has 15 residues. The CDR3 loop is CATSEKDRDTGELFF. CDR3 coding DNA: TGTGCCACCAGTGAAAAGGACAGGGACACCGGGGAGCTGTTTTTT.

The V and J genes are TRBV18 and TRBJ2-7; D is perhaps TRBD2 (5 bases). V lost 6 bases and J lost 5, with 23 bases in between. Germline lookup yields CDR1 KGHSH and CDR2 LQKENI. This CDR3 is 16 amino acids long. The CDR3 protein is CASSPTTPGMRDEQYF. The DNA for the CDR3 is TGTGCCAGCTCCCCCACCACCCCGGGAATGAGAGACGAGCAGTACTTC.

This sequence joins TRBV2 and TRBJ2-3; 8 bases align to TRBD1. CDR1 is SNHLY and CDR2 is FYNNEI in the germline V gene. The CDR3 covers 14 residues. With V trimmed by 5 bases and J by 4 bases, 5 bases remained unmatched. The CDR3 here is CASSRDRWADTQYF. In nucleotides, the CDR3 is TGTGCCAGCAGTCGGGACAGGTGGGCAGATACGCAGTATTTT.

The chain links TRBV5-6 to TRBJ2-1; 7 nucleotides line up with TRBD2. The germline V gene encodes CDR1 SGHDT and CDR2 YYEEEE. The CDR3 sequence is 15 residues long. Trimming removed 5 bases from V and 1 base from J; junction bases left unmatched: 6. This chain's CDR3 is CASRYGGFSYNEQFF. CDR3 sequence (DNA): TGTGCCAGCAGATACGGGGGGTTTTCCTACAATGAGCAGTTCTTC.

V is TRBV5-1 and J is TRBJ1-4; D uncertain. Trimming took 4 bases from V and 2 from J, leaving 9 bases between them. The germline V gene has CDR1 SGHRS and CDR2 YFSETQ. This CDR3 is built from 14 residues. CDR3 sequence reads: CASSPTSTNEKLFF. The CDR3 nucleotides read TGCGCCAGCAGCCCGACAAGCACTAATGAAAAACTGTTTTTT. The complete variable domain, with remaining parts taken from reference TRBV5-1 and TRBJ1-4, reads KAGVTQTPRYLIKTRGQQVTLSCSPISGHRSVSWYQQTPGQGLQFLFEYFSETQRNKGNFPGRFSGRQFSNSRSEMNVSTLELGDSALYLCASSPTSTNEKLFFGSGTQLSVL.

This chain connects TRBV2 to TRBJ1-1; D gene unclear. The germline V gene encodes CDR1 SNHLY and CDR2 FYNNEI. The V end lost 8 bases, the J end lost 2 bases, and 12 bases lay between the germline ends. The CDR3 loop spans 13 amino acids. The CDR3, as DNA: TGTGCCAGCTTGGCGAACGTTAACACTGAAGCTTTCTTT. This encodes CASLANVNTEAFF.

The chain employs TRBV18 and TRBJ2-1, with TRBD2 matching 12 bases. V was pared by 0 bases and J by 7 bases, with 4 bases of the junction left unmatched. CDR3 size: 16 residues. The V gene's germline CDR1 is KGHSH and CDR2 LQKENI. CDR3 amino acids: CASSPPLAGGPNEQFF. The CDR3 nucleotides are TGTGCCAGCTCACCACCCCTAGCGGGGGGGCCGAATGAGCAGTTCTTC.

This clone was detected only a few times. This CDR3 reads CASSRQVKDTDTQYF. CDR3 in DNA: TGTGCCAGCAGTCGACAGGTTAAGGACACAGATACGCAGTATTTT. The V and J genes are TRBV6-2 or TRBV6-3 and TRBJ2-3, with TRBD1 as a possible D gene (6 bases). V lost 5 bases and J lost 2, with 14 bases in between. Germline loops: CDR1 MNHEY, CDR2 SVGEGT. The CDR3 length is 15 residues.

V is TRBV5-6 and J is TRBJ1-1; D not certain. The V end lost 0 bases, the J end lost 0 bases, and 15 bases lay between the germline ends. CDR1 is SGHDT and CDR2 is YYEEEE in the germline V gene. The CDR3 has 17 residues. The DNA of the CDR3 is TGTGCCAGCAGCTTGGCCGAGTACGGCCGTATGAACACTGAAGCTTTCTTT. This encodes CASSLAEYGRMNTEAFF.

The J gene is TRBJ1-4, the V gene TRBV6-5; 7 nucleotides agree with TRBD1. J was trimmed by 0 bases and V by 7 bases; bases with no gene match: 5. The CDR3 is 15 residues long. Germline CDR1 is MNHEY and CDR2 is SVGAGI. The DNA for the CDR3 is TGTGCCAGCAAAGCAGGGGGTGCAACTAATGAAAAACTGTTTTTT. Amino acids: CASKAGGATNEKLFF.

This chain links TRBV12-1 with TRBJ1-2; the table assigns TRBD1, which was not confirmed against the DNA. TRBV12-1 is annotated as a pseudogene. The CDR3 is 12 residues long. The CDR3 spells CASSWVDRKYTF. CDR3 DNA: TGTGCCAGCAGCTGGGTGGACAGAAAGTACACCTTC.

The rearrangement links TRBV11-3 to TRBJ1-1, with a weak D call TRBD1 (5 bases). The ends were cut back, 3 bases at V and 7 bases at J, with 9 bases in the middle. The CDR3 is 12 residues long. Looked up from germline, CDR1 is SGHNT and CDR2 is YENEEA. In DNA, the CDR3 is TGTGCCAGCAGCTTTGGGACGGGTGAAGCTTTCTTT. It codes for CASSFGTGEAFF.

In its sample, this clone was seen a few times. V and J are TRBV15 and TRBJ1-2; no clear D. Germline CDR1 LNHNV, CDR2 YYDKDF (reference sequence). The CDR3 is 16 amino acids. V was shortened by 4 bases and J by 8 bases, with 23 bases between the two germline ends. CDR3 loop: CATSMSGVYTFAGYTF. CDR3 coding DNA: TGTGCCACCAGCATGTCGGGAGTCTACACTTTCGCAGGCTACACCTTC. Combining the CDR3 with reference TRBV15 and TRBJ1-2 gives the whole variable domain DAMVIQNPRYQVTQFGKPVTLSCSQTLNHNVMYWYQQKSSQAPKLLFHYYDKDFNNEADTPDNFQSRRPNTSFCFLDIRSPGLGDTAMYLCATSMSGVYTFAGYTFGSGTRLTVV.

CDR3 protein: CASSEGQGFTDTQYF. CDR3 sequence (DNA): TGCGCCAGCAGTGAGGGACAGGGGTTCACAGATACGCAGTATTTT. This chain links TRBV10-1 with TRBJ2-3; 9 bases match TRBD1. V trimming: 2 bases; J trimming: 2 bases; junction bases outside the gene matches: 2. The CDR3 runs to 15 residues. Per the germline V gene, CDR1 is WNHNN and CDR2 is SYGVQD (reference sequence).